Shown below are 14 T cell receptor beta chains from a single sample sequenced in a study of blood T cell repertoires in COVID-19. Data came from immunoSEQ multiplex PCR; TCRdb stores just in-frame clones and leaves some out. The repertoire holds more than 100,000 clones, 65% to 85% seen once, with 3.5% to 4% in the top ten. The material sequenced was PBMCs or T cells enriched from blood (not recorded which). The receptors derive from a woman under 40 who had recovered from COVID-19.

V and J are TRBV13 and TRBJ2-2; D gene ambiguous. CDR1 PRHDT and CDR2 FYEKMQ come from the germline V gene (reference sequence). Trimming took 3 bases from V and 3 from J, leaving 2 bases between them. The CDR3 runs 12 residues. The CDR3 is CASSFYTGELFF. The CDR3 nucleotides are TGTGCCAGCAGCTTCTACACCGGGGAGCTGTTTTTT.

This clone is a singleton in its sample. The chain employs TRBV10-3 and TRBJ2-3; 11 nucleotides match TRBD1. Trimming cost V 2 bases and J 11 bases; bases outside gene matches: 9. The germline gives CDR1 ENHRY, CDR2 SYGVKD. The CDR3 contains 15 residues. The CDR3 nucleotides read TGTGCCATCAGTGAGCCGGACAGGGGGCGGCTAGGGCAGTATTTT. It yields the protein CAISEPDRGRLGQYF.

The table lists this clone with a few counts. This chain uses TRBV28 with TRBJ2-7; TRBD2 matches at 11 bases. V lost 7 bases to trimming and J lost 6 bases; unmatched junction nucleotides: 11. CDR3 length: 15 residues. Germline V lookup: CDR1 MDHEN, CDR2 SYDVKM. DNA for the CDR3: TGTGCCAGCACCCCATCAGGGACTAGCGGAGGCGAGCAGTACTTC. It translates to CASTPSGTSGGEQYF.

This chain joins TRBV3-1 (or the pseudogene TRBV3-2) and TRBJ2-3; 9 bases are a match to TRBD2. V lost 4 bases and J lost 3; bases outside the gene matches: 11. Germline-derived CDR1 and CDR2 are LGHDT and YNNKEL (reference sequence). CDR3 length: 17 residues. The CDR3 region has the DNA TGTGCCAGCAGCCCGCTCTGGGCGGGAGGGCCGACAGATACGCAGTATTTT. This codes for CASSPLWAGGPTDTQYF.

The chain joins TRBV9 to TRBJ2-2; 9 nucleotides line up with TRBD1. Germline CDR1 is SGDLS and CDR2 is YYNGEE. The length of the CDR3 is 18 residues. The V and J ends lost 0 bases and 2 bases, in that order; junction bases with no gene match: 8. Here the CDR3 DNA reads TGTGCCAGCAGCGTAGCTTACGGACAGGGGCGAAACACCGGGGAGCTGTTTTTT. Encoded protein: CASSVAYGQGRNTGELFF.

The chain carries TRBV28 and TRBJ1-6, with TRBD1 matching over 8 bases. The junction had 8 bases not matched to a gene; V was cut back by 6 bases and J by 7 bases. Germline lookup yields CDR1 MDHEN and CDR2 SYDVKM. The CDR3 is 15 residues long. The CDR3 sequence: CASSPRTGQNSPLHF. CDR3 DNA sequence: TGTGCCAGCAGCCCTAGGACAGGGCAGAATTCACCCCTCCACTTT.

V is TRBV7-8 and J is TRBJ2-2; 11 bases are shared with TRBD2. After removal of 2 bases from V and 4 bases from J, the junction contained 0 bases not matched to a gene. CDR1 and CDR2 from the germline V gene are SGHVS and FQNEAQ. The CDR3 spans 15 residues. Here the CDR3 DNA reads TGTGCCAGCAGCTTACTAGCGGGAGGCACCGGGGAGCTGTTTTTT. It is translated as CASSLLAGGTGELFF. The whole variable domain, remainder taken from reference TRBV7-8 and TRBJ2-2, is GAGVSQSPRYKVAKRGQDVALRCDPISGHVSLFWYQQALGQGPEFLTYFQNEAQLDKSGLPSDRFFAERPEGSVSTLKIQRTQQEDSAVYLCASSLLAGGTGELFFGEGSRLTVL.

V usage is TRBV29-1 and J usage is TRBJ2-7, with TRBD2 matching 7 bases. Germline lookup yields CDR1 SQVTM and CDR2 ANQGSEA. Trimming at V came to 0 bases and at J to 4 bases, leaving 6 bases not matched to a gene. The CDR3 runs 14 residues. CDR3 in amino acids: CSVEDQAGLYEQYF. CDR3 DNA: TGCAGCGTTGAAGATCAAGCGGGATTGTACGAGCAGTACTTC.

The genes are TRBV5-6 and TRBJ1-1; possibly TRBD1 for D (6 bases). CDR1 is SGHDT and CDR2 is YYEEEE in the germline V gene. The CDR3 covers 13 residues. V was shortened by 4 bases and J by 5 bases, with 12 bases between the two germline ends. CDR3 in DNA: TGTGCCAGCAGCGTAAGAAGGGGGACTGAAGCTTTCTTT. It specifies CASSVRRGTEAFF.

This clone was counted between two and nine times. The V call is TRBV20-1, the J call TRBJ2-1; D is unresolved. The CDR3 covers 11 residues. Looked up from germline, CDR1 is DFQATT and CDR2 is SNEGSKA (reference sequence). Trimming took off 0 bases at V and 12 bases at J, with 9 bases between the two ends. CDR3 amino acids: CSARDSRLQFF. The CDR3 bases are TGCAGTGCTAGAGATTCCCGTTTGCAGTTCTTC.

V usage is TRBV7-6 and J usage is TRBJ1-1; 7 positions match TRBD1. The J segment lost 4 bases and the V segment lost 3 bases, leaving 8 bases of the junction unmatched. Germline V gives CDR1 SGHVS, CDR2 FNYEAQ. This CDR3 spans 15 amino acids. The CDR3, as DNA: TGTGCCAGCAGCTTCCAACAGGGGTCGGCCACTGAAGCTTTCTTT. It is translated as CASSFQQGSATEAFF.

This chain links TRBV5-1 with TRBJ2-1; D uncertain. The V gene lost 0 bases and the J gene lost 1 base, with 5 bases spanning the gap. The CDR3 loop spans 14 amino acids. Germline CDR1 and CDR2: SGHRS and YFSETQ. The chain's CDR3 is CASSLGQSYNEQFF. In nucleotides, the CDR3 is TGCGCCAGCAGCTTGGGCCAGTCCTACAATGAGCAGTTCTTC.

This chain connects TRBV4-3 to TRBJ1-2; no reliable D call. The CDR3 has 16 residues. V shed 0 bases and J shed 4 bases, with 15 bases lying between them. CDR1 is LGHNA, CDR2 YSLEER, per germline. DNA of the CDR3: TGCGCCAGCAGCCAAGATCTTGAGTACCCTAGCTATGGCTACACCTTC. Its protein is CASSQDLEYPSYGYTF.

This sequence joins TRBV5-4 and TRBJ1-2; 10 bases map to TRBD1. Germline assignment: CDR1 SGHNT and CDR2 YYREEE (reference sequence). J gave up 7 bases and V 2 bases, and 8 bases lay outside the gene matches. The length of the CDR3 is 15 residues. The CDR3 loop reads CASSLPGQGMGGYTF. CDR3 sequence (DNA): TGTGCCAGCAGCTTACCGGGACAGGGGATGGGTGGCTACACCTTC.